This T cell receptor beta chain is drawn from a study of OX40 agonist ivuxolimab in advanced cancers. Across the study: Intravenous ivuxolimab at 0.01 to 10 mg/kg was given to patients every 2 weeks. Dose-escalation cases comprised hepatocellular carcinoma, melanoma, renal cell or head and neck cancer. Study-level findings and limits: There were, on average, more expanded clones in CD8+ T cells than in CD4+.

As to this clone: Its antigen is undetermined.

Assay used: immunoSEQ multiplex PCR; TCRdb lists only in-frame clones, some missing. The sample yields roughly 92,000 clones, around 87% seen once. The CDR3 is 11 residues long. The V end lost 6 bases, the J end lost 6 bases, and 9 bases lay between the germline ends. Germline lookup yields CDR1 MNHEY and CDR2 SVGAGI. Source: CD4+ or CD8+ T cells sorted from blood, taken in a trial of the OX40 agonist ivuxolimab. The TCR comes from an adult with an advanced solid tumor such as melanoma, head and neck, liver or kidney cancer. V and J are TRBV6-5 and TRBJ2-7; TRBD1 is a possible D gene (6 bases). As DNA, the CDR3 is TGTGCCAGCAGGGCAGGGGCCGAGCAGTACTTC. Its protein is CASRAGAEQYF.